These T cell receptor beta chains were read from a single sample in a study of blood T cell repertoires in COVID-19. TCRdb's table, derived via immunoSEQ multiplex PCR, lists solely in-frame clones and lacks some. The table has some 210,000 clones, about 76% seen once; the top ten hold 8.9%. The sequenced material came from PBMCs or T cells enriched from blood (not recorded which). The source is a woman aged 45-60 years with acute COVID-19. The CDR3 runs from the conserved cysteine through the conserved F or W. Fields, in order: V gene, J gene, clone size, D gene, CDR3 DNA, CDR3 protein. D genes are given only for firm matches. Where a row states a size, it is once, few, many or the class of an expanded clone; other rows omit it.

V gene: TRBV10-3
J gene: TRBJ2-4
clone size: .
D gene: TRBD1
CDR3 DNA: TGTGCCATCAGGGTGACAGGGGCCGACATTCAGTACTTC
CDR3 protein: CAIRVTGADIQYF

V gene: TRBV5-3
J gene: TRBJ2-7
clone size: .
D gene: TRBD2
CDR3 DNA: TGTGCCAGAAGTTCGGTAGGACTAGCGGGATACTACGAGCAGTACTTC
CDR3 protein: CARSSVGLAGYYEQYF

V gene: TRBV19
J gene: TRBJ2-1
clone size: .
D gene: TRBD2
CDR3 DNA: TGTGCCAGCGAAAAACTGACTAGCGGGGGAAATGAGCAGTTCTTC
CDR3 protein: CASEKLTSGGNEQFF

V gene: TRBV7-2
J gene: TRBJ2-7
clone size: once
D gene: .
CDR3 DNA: TGTGCCAGCAGCTTAGCGCAGGCTTCCTACGAGCAGTACTTC
CDR3 protein: CASSLAQASYEQYF

V gene: TRBV3-1/TRBV3-2
J gene: TRBJ2-5
clone size: .
D gene: TRBD2
CDR3 DNA: TGTGCCAGCAGCCAAGATCGAGGGACTAGCGGGAGCAAAGAGACCCAGTACTTC
CDR3 protein: CASSQDRGTSGSKETQYF

V gene: TRBV14
J gene: TRBJ2-7
clone size: .
D gene: TRBD1
CDR3 DNA: TGTGCCAGCAGCTTACGGGACAGGAGCTCCTACGAGCAGTACTTC
CDR3 protein: CASSLRDRSSYEQYF

V gene: TRBV19
J gene: TRBJ2-5
clone size: few
D gene: TRBD1
CDR3 DNA: TGTGCCAGTAGTCTCGGGACAGGGGCTAGGGAGACCCAGTACTTC
CDR3 protein: CASSLGTGARETQYF

V gene: TRBV9
J gene: TRBJ1-3
clone size: .
D gene: .
CDR3 DNA: TGTGCCAGCAGCCTAGGACAATCTGGAAACACCATATATTTT
CDR3 protein: CASSLGQSGNTIYF

V gene: TRBV19
J gene: TRBJ2-7
clone size: .
D gene: .
CDR3 DNA: TGTGCCAGTAGTATAACCTCCTCAGGTAGGTTAGTCTCCTACGAGCAGTACTTC
CDR3 protein: CASSITSSGRLVSYEQYF

V gene: TRBV19
J gene: TRBJ1-2
clone size: .
D gene: .
CDR3 DNA: TGTGCCAGTAGTACACAAGGACAGCTCTATGGCTACACCTTC
CDR3 protein: CASSTQGQLYGYTF

V gene: TRBV5-4
J gene: TRBJ2-3
clone size: .
D gene: .
CDR3 DNA: TGTGCCAGCAGCTTGGATCCACAGGCTCGAATTGATACGCAGTATTTT
CDR3 protein: CASSLDPQARIDTQYF

V gene: TRBV14
J gene: TRBJ1-4
clone size: few
D gene: TRBD1
CDR3 DNA: TGTGCCAGCAGCCAAGATGCCCCGGGCAGGGGGACGGAAAAACTGTTTTTT
CDR3 protein: CASSQDAPGRGTEKLFF

V gene: TRBV18
J gene: TRBJ1-2
clone size: .
D gene: TRBD1
CDR3 DNA: TGTGCCAGCTCACCGACAGGGGTAACCTTCGGAGGCTACACCTTC
CDR3 protein: CASSPTGVTFGGYTF

V gene: TRBV18
J gene: TRBJ1-4
clone size: few
D gene: .
CDR3 DNA: TGTGCCAGCTCACTTCGCCGGGACTACAGTGAAAAACTGTTTTTT
CDR3 protein: CASSLRRDYSEKLFF

V gene: TRBV10-3
J gene: TRBJ1-1
clone size: .
D gene: .
CDR3 DNA: TGTGCCATCAGTGAATACCAGGGATCGACAATCATGAACACTGAAGCTTTCTTT
CDR3 protein: CAISEYQGSTIMNTEAFF

V gene: TRBV6-5
J gene: TRBJ2-6
clone size: .
D gene: .
CDR3 DNA: TGTGCCAGCAGCTCCCCTGGGGCCAACGTCCTGACTTTC
CDR3 protein: CASSSPGANVLTF

V gene: TRBV6-5
J gene: TRBJ1-3
clone size: .
D gene: .
CDR3 DNA: TGTGCCAGCAGTTATTCCTCCCGAGGGCTTGGAAACACCATATATTTT
CDR3 protein: CASSYSSRGLGNTIYF

V gene: TRBV28
J gene: TRBJ2-1
clone size: few
D gene: TRBD1
CDR3 DNA: TGTGCCAGCATAGCTTCCGGGACAGGGGGCAATGAGCAGTTCTTC
CDR3 protein: CASIASGTGGNEQFF

V gene: TRBV27
J gene: TRBJ1-5
clone size: once
D gene: .
CDR3 DNA: TGTGCCAGCAGCCTTCGACAGGCTAACCAGCCCCAGCATTTT
CDR3 protein: CASSLRQANQPQHF

V gene: TRBV29-1
J gene: TRBJ2-1
clone size: .
D gene: TRBD1
CDR3 DNA: TGCAGCGTTGTGAGACAGGGCGGCGACAATGAGCAGTTCTTC
CDR3 protein: CSVVRQGGDNEQFF

V gene: TRBV9
J gene: TRBJ1-2
clone size: .
D gene: .
CDR3 DNA: TGTGCCAGCAGCGTAGGTGGGGCAGGGTCTAACTATGGCTACACCTTC
CDR3 protein: CASSVGGAGSNYGYTF

V gene: TRBV5-1
J gene: TRBJ2-7
clone size: .
D gene: TRBD2
CDR3 DNA: TGCGCCAGCAGCTCCAGCGGGGGGCTCTACGAGCAGTACTTC
CDR3 protein: CASSSSGGLYEQYF

V gene: TRBV9
J gene: TRBJ1-1
clone size: few
D gene: .
CDR3 DNA: TGTGCCAGCAGCGTAGCTGTTTCTATGGCCGGGGGCACTGAAGCTTTCTTT
CDR3 protein: CASSVAVSMAGGTEAFF

V gene: TRBV7-3
J gene: TRBJ2-1
clone size: once
D gene: .
CDR3 DNA: TGTGCCAGCAGCCCGACCTTAGCCAATGAGCAGTTCTTC
CDR3 protein: CASSPTLANEQFF

V gene: TRBV5-1
J gene: TRBJ1-1
clone size: .
D gene: .
CDR3 DNA: TGCGCCAGCAGCTTGTATAGCGGAGCGTTGGAGACTGAAGCTTTCTTT
CDR3 protein: CASSLYSGALETEAFF

V gene: TRBV28
J gene: TRBJ1-6
clone size: .
D gene: .
CDR3 DNA: TGTGCCAGCAGTACCCTCGGAGGGCTGTCCTATAATTCACCCCTCCACTTT
CDR3 protein: CASSTLGGLSYNSPLHF

V gene: TRBV19
J gene: TRBJ2-5
clone size: .
D gene: TRBD2
CDR3 DNA: TGTGCCAGTAGTATAGGCCCGGGGGGTCAAGAGACCCAGTACTTC
CDR3 protein: CASSIGPGGQETQYF

V gene: TRBV28
J gene: TRBJ1-6
clone size: .
D gene: .
CDR3 DNA: TGTGCCGCAGCCGTAAGCGGGGGATCGGATAATTCACCCCTCCACTTT
CDR3 protein: CAAAVSGGSDNSPLHF

V gene: TRBV7-2
J gene: TRBJ1-5
clone size: .
D gene: .
CDR3 DNA: TGTGCCAGCAGCGCGGAAACCCCGACAGCCTATAGCAATCAGCCCCAGCATTTT
CDR3 protein: CASSAETPTAYSNQPQHF

V gene: TRBV28
J gene: TRBJ1-4
clone size: .
D gene: TRBD1
CDR3 DNA: TGTGCCAGCAGTACCCCCGGGACAGGGGGCGCCCGGGAAAAACTGTTTTTT
CDR3 protein: CASSTPGTGGAREKLFF

V gene: TRBV21-1
J gene: TRBJ1-1
clone size: .
D gene: .
CDR3 DNA: TGTGCCAGCAGCAAAGCACCACAGGGGGGACATGACACTGAAGCTTTCTTT
CDR3 protein: CASSKAPQGGHDTEAFF

V gene: TRBV6-6
J gene: TRBJ1-5
clone size: .
D gene: .
CDR3 DNA: TGTGCCAGCTTAGAGTATAGCAATCAGCCCCAGCATTTT
CDR3 protein: CASLEYSNQPQHF

V gene: TRBV7-2
J gene: TRBJ1-2
clone size: .
D gene: .
CDR3 DNA: TGTGCCAGCAGCACCCGGGGGGCAGGTGGCTATGGCTACACCTTC
CDR3 protein: CASSTRGAGGYGYTF

V gene: TRBV28
J gene: TRBJ1-6
clone size: once
D gene: TRBD1
CDR3 DNA: TGTGCCAGCAGTCCCCCGGGACAGGAAAATTCACCCCTCCACTTT
CDR3 protein: CASSPPGQENSPLHF

V gene: TRBV29-1
J gene: TRBJ1-3
clone size: .
D gene: .
CDR3 DNA: TGCAGCGTTGAAACAGGGCGGCACGGCAACACCATATATTTT
CDR3 protein: CSVETGRHGNTIYF

V gene: TRBV7-2
J gene: TRBJ2-1
clone size: .
D gene: TRBD2
CDR3 DNA: TGTGCCAGCAGCTGGTCCGGGACTAGCGATTACAATGAGCAGTTCTTC
CDR3 protein: CASSWSGTSDYNEQFF

V gene: TRBV7-8
J gene: TRBJ2-1
clone size: .
D gene: .
CDR3 DNA: TGTGCCAGCAGCTTAGGACAGGCGATGATCTACAATGAGCAGTTCTTC
CDR3 protein: CASSLGQAMIYNEQFF

V gene: TRBV14
J gene: TRBJ1-4
clone size: .
D gene: TRBD1
CDR3 DNA: TGTGCCAGCAGCCAGTACGGGACAGGGACAGAAAAACTGTTTTTT
CDR3 protein: CASSQYGTGTEKLFF

V gene: TRBV6-2/TRBV6-3
J gene: TRBJ1-2
clone size: .
D gene: TRBD1
CDR3 DNA: TGTGCCAGCAGTTCCGACAGGGGAATAGGAAACTATGGCTACACCTTC
CDR3 protein: CASSSDRGIGNYGYTF

V gene: TRBV7-8
J gene: TRBJ2-2
clone size: .
D gene: .
CDR3 DNA: TGTGCCAGCAGCTTAGTGAGAACCGGGGAGCTGTTTTTT
CDR3 protein: CASSLVRTGELFF

V gene: TRBV7-3
J gene: TRBJ2-1
clone size: .
D gene: TRBD2
CDR3 DNA: TGTGCCAGCAGCATGGGACTAGCCAATGAGCAGTTCTTC
CDR3 protein: CASSMGLANEQFF

V gene: TRBV11-3
J gene: TRBJ1-6
clone size: .
D gene: .
CDR3 DNA: TGTGCCAGCAGCTCGTCAGGGGTCTCACCCCTCCACTTT
CDR3 protein: CASSSSGVSPLHF

V gene: TRBV11-2
J gene: TRBJ2-1
clone size: .
D gene: .
CDR3 DNA: TGTGCCAGCAGCTTACAGACATACAATGAGCAGTTCTTC
CDR3 protein: CASSLQTYNEQFF

V gene: TRBV5-5
J gene: TRBJ1-2
clone size: .
D gene: .
CDR3 DNA: TGTGCCAGCAGCCAGGACGTCGGACAGCCCTATGGCTACACCTTC
CDR3 protein: CASSQDVGQPYGYTF